This T cell receptor beta chain derives from a study of vaccination and CD4 T cells after COVID-19. Study in general: Nasal swab PCR had detected SARS-CoV-2 in convalescent patients, several mild and one severe. The convalescents included six males and four females, and among them two were Hispanic while seven were Caucasian. A few convalescent patients gave samples at day 14 and days 161 to 241 post-vaccination. Study-wide points: The rise in median SARS-CoV-2-reactive clonotypes, from around 19 to 38, was not significant.

TCRdb processed the PCR reads anew with MiXCR; each CDR3 protein has one entry. The data hold 35,000 to 45,000 distinct CDR3 sequences, with under 45% observed a single time. The CDR3 length is 17 residues. The germline gives CDR1 SGHAT, CDR2 FQNNGV. Trimming cost V 0 bases and J 5 bases, with 19 bases left between them. Notes on this clonotype: Its antigen is not identified.

Described time point: late sampling 161 to 241 days after vaccination in three convalescent patients. This receptor was obtained from a human donor who had recovered from COVID-19. Sequenced here: CD4+ T cells from blood, sampled about 7 months after SARS-CoV-2 vaccination. The V gene is TRBV11-2, the J gene TRBJ2-5; tentative D call: TRBD1 (5 bases). The CDR3 region is CASSLDSRRQGRETQYF. The CDR3 DNA follows: TGTGCCAGCAGCTTAGATAGCCGGCGGCAGGGTAGGGAGACCCAGTACTTC.